Listed below are T cell receptor beta chains from one sample, sequenced in a study of shared clonotypes between healthy human individuals. Assay used: immunoSEQ multiplex PCR; TCRdb lists only in-frame clones, some missing. The sample includes over 400,000 clones, around 96% of them seen just once. Source material: naive CD4+ T cells sorted from blood. These receptor sequences come from a woman aged 30 to 39 in good health. Each CDR3 is given with its conserved first and last residue. A D gene is named only where the DNA matches it firmly. Clone sizes are given selectively: once, few, many, or a class where the clone is expanded.

J: TRBJ1-5
D: -
V: TRBV6-1
size: -
CDR3: CASSEMGGLSQPQHF
DNA: TGTGCCAGCAGTGAAATGGGGGGGCTTAGCCAGCCCCAGCATTTT

J: TRBJ1-5
D: -
V: TRBV6-6
size: once
CDR3: CASTGGLNQPQHF
DNA: TGTGCCAGCACCGGCGGTTTAAATCAGCCCCAGCATTTT

J: TRBJ1-5
D: -
V: TRBV28
size: -
CDR3: CASSPPDRNQPQHF
DNA: TGTGCCAGCAGTCCCCCCGACCGCAATCAGCCCCAGCATTTT

J: TRBJ2-7
D: -
V: TRBV7-6
size: -
CDR3: CASSAQTGSSYEQYF
DNA: TGTGCCAGCAGCGCCCAGACAGGTAGCTCCTACGAGCAGTACTTC

J: TRBJ2-7
D: -
V: TRBV5-5
size: -
CDR3: CASSLRSSYEQYF
DNA: TGTGCCAGCAGCTTGAGGAGTTCCTACGAGCAGTACTTC

J: TRBJ2-3
D: -
V: TRBV5-6
size: once
CDR3: CASSFLRDTQYF
DNA: TGTGCCAGCAGCTTTTTGAGAGATACGCAGTATTTT

J: TRBJ2-5
D: TRBD2
V: TRBV10-3
size: -
CDR3: CAISRGLAGEETQYF
DNA: TGTGCCATCAGTAGGGGACTAGCGGGAGAAGAGACCCAGTACTTC

J: TRBJ2-1
D: -
V: TRBV29-1
size: -
CDR3: CSTMKGGSYNEQFF
DNA: TGCAGCACCATGAAGGGGGGCTCCTACAATGAGCAGTTCTTC

J: TRBJ2-2
D: -
V: TRBV19
size: -
CDR3: CASKDAGELFF
DNA: TGTGCCAGTAAGGACGCCGGGGAGCTGTTTTTT

J: TRBJ1-2
D: TRBD1
V: TRBV2
size: -
CDR3: CASSEEPGTAYGYTF
DNA: TGTGCCAGCAGTGAAGAACCCGGGACAGCCTATGGCTACACCTTC

J: TRBJ2-7
D: TRBD1
V: TRBV10-1
size: -
CDR3: CASSSGQDYEQYF
DNA: TGCGCCAGCAGTTCCGGACAGGACTACGAGCAGTACTTC

J: TRBJ1-2
D: -
V: TRBV6-5
size: once
CDR3: CASSYSWDTNYGYTF
DNA: TGTGCCAGCAGTTACTCTTGGGACACGAACTATGGCTACACCTTC

J: TRBJ2-3
D: -
V: TRBV7-9
size: -
CDR3: CASSLGLAVSTDTQYF
DNA: TGTGCCAGCAGCTTAGGGCTAGCCGTGAGCACAGATACGCAGTATTTT

J: TRBJ2-3
D: -
V: TRBV7-6
size: -
CDR3: CASSLVWENTQYF
DNA: TGTGCCAGCAGCTTAGTGTGGGAAAATACGCAGTATTTT

J: TRBJ2-7
D: TRBD2
V: TRBV7-8
size: -
CDR3: CASSWEAGPVYEQYF
DNA: TGTGCCAGCAGCTGGGAAGCGGGACCTGTTTACGAGCAGTACTTC

J: TRBJ1-5
D: -
V: TRBV6-1
size: -
CDR3: CASSFGDSNQPQHF
DNA: TGTGCCAGCAGTTTCGGTGATAGCAATCAGCCCCAGCATTTT